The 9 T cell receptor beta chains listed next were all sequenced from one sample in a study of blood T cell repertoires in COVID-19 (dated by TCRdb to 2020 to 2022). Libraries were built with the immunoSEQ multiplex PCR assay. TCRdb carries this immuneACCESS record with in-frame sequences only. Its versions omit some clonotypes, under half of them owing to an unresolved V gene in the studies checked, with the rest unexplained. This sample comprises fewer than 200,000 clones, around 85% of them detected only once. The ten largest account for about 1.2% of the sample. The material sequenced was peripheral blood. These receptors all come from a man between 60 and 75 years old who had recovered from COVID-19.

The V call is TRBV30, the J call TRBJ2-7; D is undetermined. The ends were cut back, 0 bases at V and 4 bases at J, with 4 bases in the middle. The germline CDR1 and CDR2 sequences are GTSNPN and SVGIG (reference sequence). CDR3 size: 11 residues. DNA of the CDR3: TGTGCCTGGAGTGTACGGTACGAGCAGTACTTC. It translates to CAWSVRYEQYF.

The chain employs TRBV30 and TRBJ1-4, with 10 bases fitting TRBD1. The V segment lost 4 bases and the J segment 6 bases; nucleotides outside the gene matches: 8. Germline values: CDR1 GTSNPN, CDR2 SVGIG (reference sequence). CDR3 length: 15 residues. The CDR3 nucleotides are TGTGCCTGGACCCGGGGGGGGACAGGGGATGAAAAACTGTTTTTT. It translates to CAWTRGGTGDEKLFF.

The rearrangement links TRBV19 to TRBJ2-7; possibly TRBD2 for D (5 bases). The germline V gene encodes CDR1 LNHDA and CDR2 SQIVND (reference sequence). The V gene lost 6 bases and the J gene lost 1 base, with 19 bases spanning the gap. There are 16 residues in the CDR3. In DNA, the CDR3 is TGTGCCAGTAGCCGCCCGAGGGCAGTCGGTTCCTACGAGCAGTACTTC. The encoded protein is CASSRPRAVGSYEQYF.

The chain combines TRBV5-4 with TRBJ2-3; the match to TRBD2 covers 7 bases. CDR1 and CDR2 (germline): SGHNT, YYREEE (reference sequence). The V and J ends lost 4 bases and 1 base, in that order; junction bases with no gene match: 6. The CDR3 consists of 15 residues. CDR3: CASSRGLPGTDTQYF. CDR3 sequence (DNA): TGTGCCAGCAGCCGGGGACTACCCGGCACAGATACGCAGTATTTT.

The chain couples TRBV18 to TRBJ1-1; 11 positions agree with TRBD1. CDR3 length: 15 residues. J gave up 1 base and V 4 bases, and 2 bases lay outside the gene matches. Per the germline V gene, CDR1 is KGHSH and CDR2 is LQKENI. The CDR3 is CASSHGTGGNTEAFF. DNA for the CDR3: TGTGCCAGCTCACACGGGACAGGGGGGAACACTGAAGCTTTCTTT.

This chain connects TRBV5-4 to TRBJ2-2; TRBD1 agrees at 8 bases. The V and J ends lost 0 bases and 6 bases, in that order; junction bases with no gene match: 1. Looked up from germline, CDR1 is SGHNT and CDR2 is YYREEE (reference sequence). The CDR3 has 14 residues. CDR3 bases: TGTGCCAGCAGCTTGGGGACAGGGTCCGGGGAGCTGTTTTTT. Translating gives CASSLGTGSGELFF.

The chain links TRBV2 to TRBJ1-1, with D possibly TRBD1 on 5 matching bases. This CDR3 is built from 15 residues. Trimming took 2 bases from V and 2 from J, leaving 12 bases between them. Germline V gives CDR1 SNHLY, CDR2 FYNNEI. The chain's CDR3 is CASSEQGIANTEAFF. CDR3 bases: TGTGCCAGCAGTGAACAGGGTATAGCTAACACTGAAGCTTTCTTT.

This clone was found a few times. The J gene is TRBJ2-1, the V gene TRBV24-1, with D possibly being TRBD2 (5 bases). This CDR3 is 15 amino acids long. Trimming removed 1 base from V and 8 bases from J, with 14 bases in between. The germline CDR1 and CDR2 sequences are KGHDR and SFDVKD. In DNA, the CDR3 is TGTGCCACCAGTGATTTAGCGGTCCAGAGGGATGAGCAGTTCTTC. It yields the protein CATSDLAVQRDEQFF.

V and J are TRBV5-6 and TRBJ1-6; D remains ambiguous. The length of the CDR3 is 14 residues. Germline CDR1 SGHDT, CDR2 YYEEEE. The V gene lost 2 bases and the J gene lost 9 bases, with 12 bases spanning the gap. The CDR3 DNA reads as TGTGCCAGCAGCTTCAGGAATTATGTTTCACCCCTCCACTTT. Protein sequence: CASSFRNYVSPLHF.